This TCR beta chain was identified during a study of T cell clonotyping in hematopoietic cell transplantation (dated by TCRdb to the early 2020s). Describing the broader study: Recipient samples taken before transplant were collected after cytoreduction. The study collected 130 to 150 blood samples from some 33 consecutive transplant recipients and their related donors. Patient recruitment ran from 2015 to early 2017, and follow-up continued until late 2020 or death.

As concerns this clone: Its antigen is unknown. No per-base quality is available; no much larger clone lies one base away.

The germline V gene (reference sequence) gives CDR1 as GTSNPN and CDR2 as SVGIG. There are 13 amino acids in the CDR3, from cysteine to phenylalanine inclusive. CDR3 DNA only is kept here, 39 bases in frame from base 1. The V end loses 3 bases and the J end loses 0 bases, and a stretch of 7 bases separates them. On the study overall, not on this receptor specifically: Broader posttransplant TCR repertoire diversity was predicted by donor and pretransplant recipient Inverse Simpson Index values. The sample size was limited and the cells went unsorted, which meant the CD4 and CD8 repertoire contributions could not be told apart. Just a small fraction of recipient repertoires overlapped with donor repertoires, and more than 97% appeared de novo at the given depth. After transplant, TCR diversity in recipients dropped, and pathologically expanded clonotypes climbed progressively between day 30 and day 180.

The immunoSEQ assay, a bias-controlled multiplex PCR with V- and J-specific primers, was used to amplify TCR beta CDR3 regions from genomic DNA. In a second PCR step, the CDR3 amplicons were tagged with a proprietary barcode plus Illumina adapter sequences. An Illumina MiSeq instrument was used for sequencing of the CDR3 libraries. The study's processing was this. Export and quality control were performed with immunoSEQ Analyzer 3.0, and downstream analyses were performed with R Bioconductor and Immunarch. Repertoire metrics were calculated using only productive rearrangements within the normalized downsampled data set. In the normalized cohort, clonotypes with more than 5 templates were defined as pathologically expanded. Repertoire diversity was measured with the Inverse Simpson Index. The non-normalized data set was used for CMV-specificity analyses so that all clonotypes could be captured. This is the immuneACCESS table as TCRdb keeps it, with only in-frame sequences that have V and J called. A part of the clones is gone; compared with another copy, unresolved V genes explain less than half, and the rest is unexplained. Clone size and the V and J calls come from that table; the DNA yielded D and trimming. In all, the sample holds 45,000 to 60,000 clones, and 85% to 90% of those were seen once. The ten most abundant clones make up 5.9% of the sample.

Sample time point, as interpreted from the label and publication: recipient sample about 28 days before transplant, after cytoreduction. Recipient blood was collected about 28 days before transplant and at days 30, 100 and 180 after transplant. Nuclei Lysis Solution was used to extract genomic DNA from fresh or cryopreserved unfractionated peripheral blood mononuclear cells. The TCR comes from a man aged 60-69 years with biphenotypic leukemia. Some clones in this sample may be carry-over from other donors' samples. The chain uses TRBV30 and TRBJ2-3, with no reliable assignment of the D segment. Sequenced here: peripheral blood mononuclear cells, sampled before stem cell transplant. The DNA reads TGTGCCTGGAGCGTCGGGAGCACAGATACGCAGTATTTT. It specifies CAWSVGSTDTQYF.